The 25 T cell receptor beta chains listed next were all sequenced from one sample in a study of cytomegalovirus exposure and HLA in healthy donors. PCR employed 60 Vbeta and 13 Jbeta primers. Measured with immunoSEQ multiplex PCR; TCRdb has only the in-frame clones, and not every one. Of 150,000 to 200,000 clones in the sample, 60% to 80% were seen once. Sequencing was carried out using PBMCs. These TCRs come from a man aged 50-59 years in good health and CMV-seropositive.

V usage is TRBV6-4 and J usage is TRBJ2-3; 8 bases align to TRBD2. Germline values: CDR1 MRHNA, CDR2 SNTAGT. The J segment lost 2 bases and the V segment lost 2 bases, leaving 6 bases of the junction unmatched. The CDR3 extends over 16 amino acids. CDR3 amino acids: CASSDPSGSYTDTQYF. The CDR3 nucleotides are TGTGCCAGCAGTGACCCTAGCGGGTCCTACACAGATACGCAGTATTTT.

The CDR3 DNA reads TGTGCCAGCAGCCCAGGGAACTATGGCTACACCTTC. This encodes CASSPGNYGYTF. The chain combines TRBV6-4 with TRBJ1-2, with TRBD1 as a possible D gene (5 bases). V dropped 6 bases and J dropped 2 bases, with 7 bases sitting between them. Germline assignment: CDR1 MRHNA and CDR2 SNTAGT. The CDR3 is made up of 12 amino acids.

The gene calls are TRBV10-2 and TRBJ1-2, with D unresolved. The V gene's germline CDR1 is WSHSY and CDR2 SAAADI. Trimming pared 0 bases from V and 6 bases from J, leaving 11 bases between. CDR3 size: 14 residues. The CDR3 bases are TGCGCCAGCAGTGAGTCGGGAGGCTACGATGGCTACACCTTC. This sequence encodes CASSESGGYDGYTF.

The chain is built from TRBV5-1 and TRBJ2-2, with 8 bases matching TRBD1. The CDR3 length is 16 residues. Germline loops: CDR1 SGHRS, CDR2 YFSETQ. Trimming at V came to 4 bases and at J to 6 bases, leaving 11 bases not matched to a gene. The CDR3 region is CASSIDSRTGSGELFF. Written as DNA, the CDR3 is TGCGCCAGCAGCATAGATTCCCGGACAGGGTCCGGGGAGCTGTTTTTT.

This clone has just a few counts. The chain has TRBV5-1 and TRBJ1-6, with D perhaps TRBD1 (5 bases). The CDR3 length is 15 residues. Germline V gene sequence: CDR1 SGHRS, CDR2 YFSETQ. Trimming removed 1 base from V and 6 bases from J, with 11 bases in between. CDR3 nucleotide sequence: TGCGCCAGCAGCTTGACAGGAGTAGTTAATTCACCCCTCCACTTT. Residues: CASSLTGVVNSPLHF.

The rearrangement links TRBV27 to TRBJ1-5; 9 bases are a match to TRBD1. The CDR3 sequence is 16 residues long. With 4 bases clipped from V and 2 bases from J, the junction kept 6 bases outside the gene matches. The germline gives CDR1 MNHEY, CDR2 SMNVEV (reference sequence). This CDR3 reads CASSSGTGNGNQPQHF. The CDR3 nucleotides are TGTGCCAGCAGTTCAGGGACAGGGAATGGCAATCAGCCCCAGCATTTT.

The chain employs TRBV7-9 and TRBJ2-5; D unresolved. The CDR3 consists of 12 residues. The V gene lost 5 bases and the J gene lost 3 bases, with 7 bases spanning the gap. The germline gives CDR1 SEHNR, CDR2 FQNEAQ (reference sequence). The CDR3: CASSPQEETQYF. Here the CDR3 DNA reads TGTGCCAGCAGCCCACAAGAAGAGACCCAGTACTTC. Complete variable domain (other parts from reference TRBV7-9 and TRBJ2-5): DTGVSQNPRHKITKRGQNVTFRCDPISEHNRLYWYRQTLGQGPEFLTYFQNEAQLEKSRLLSDRFSAERPKGSFSTLEIQRTEQGDSAMYLCASSPQEETQYFGPGTRLLVL.

The rearrangement joins TRBV11-2 to TRBJ2-3; tentatively, D is TRBD1 (6 bases). The CDR3 totals 15 residues. Germline values: CDR1 SGHAT, CDR2 FQNNGV. V was shortened by 1 base and J by 3 bases, with 11 bases between the two germline ends. Here the CDR3 reads CASSLVGAPTDTQYF. In DNA form, the CDR3 reads TGTGCCAGCAGCTTAGTGGGGGCCCCGACAGATACGCAGTATTTT.

The J gene is TRBJ2-7, the V gene TRBV28; the D is unclear. V dropped 5 bases and J dropped 0 bases, with 5 bases sitting between them. CDR1 is MDHEN, CDR2 SYDVKM, per germline. The CDR3 contains 12 residues. The DNA for the CDR3 is TGTGCCAGCAGTCCCAGCTCCTACGAGCAGTACTTC. Its translation: CASSPSSYEQYF. The full variable domain, in which reference TRBV28 and TRBJ2-7 provide the parts outside the CDR3, is DVKVTQSSRYLVKRTGEKVFLECVQDMDHENMFWYRQDPGLGLRLIYFSYDVKMKEKGDIPEGYSVSREKKERFSLILESASTNQTSMYLCASSPSSYEQYFGPGTRLTVT.

The rearrangement links TRBV7-2 to TRBJ2-5; TRBD1 is a possible D gene (7 bases). Trimming removed 3 bases at V and 4 bases at J, with 12 bases between. CDR1 is SGHTA and CDR2 is FQGNSA in the germline V gene. CDR3 length equals 14 residues. This CDR3 is CASSFQGGRETQYF. CDR3 nucleotide sequence: TGTGCCAGCAGCTTTCAGGGGGGTCGAGAGACCCAGTACTTC.

The chain couples TRBV30 to TRBJ2-7; tentatively, D is TRBD1 (6 bases). V was pared by 7 bases and J by 3 bases, with 13 bases between. Germline V gene sequence: CDR1 GTSNPN, CDR2 SVGIG (reference sequence). The CDR3 runs to 12 residues. Written as DNA, the CDR3 is TGTGCCTTCTCCCGAGGGGGCTACGAGCAGTACTTC. Translating it yields CAFSRGGYEQYF.

The chain carries TRBV5-8 and TRBJ1-1, with 10 positions matching TRBD1. The CDR3 is 17 residues long. J gave up 1 base and V 4 bases, and 10 bases lay outside the gene matches. Germline V gene sequence: CDR1 SGHTS, CDR2 YDEGEE. In DNA form, the CDR3 reads TGTGCCAGCAGCCTCTTTGGGACAGGGGTCAGGAACACTGAAGCTTTCTTT. This encodes CASSLFGTGVRNTEAFF.

Concerning this clone: At one end the junction does not follow the germline gene, possibly because of a read error. CDR3 residues: CASSITGGWNTEAFF. The DNA of the CDR3 is TGTGCCAGCAGCATAACAGGGGGCTGGAACACTGAAGCTTTCTTT. This rearrangement joins TRBV7-3 to TRBJ1-1; TRBD1 agrees at 9 bases. This CDR3 has 15 residues. Per the germline V gene, CDR1 is SGHTA and CDR2 is FQGTGA. The entire variable domain, with the rest obtained from reference TRBV7-3 and TRBJ1-1, is as follows: GAGVSQTPSNKVTEKGKYVELRCDPISGHTALYWYRQSLGQGPEFLIYFQGTGAADDSGLPNDRFFAVRPEGSVSTLKIQRTERGDSAVYLCASSITGGWNTEAFFGQGTRLTVV.

This chain connects TRBV7-6 to TRBJ2-2; a weak D match, TRBD1 (5 bases). The CDR3 totals 19 residues. Trimming stripped 1 base from V and 7 bases from J, with 25 bases between. Germline CDR1 SGHVS, CDR2 FNYEAQ. CDR3 protein: CASSLVIRQLVSSDGELFF. In DNA, the CDR3 is TGTGCCAGCAGCTTAGTTATTCGACAGCTAGTTTCCTCGGACGGGGAGCTGTTTTTT. The full variable domain, completed using reference TRBV7-6 and TRBJ2-2, is GAGVSQSPRYKVTKRGQDVALRCDPISGHVSLYWYRQALGQGPEFLTYFNYEAQQDKSGLPNDRFSAERPEGSISTLTIQRTEQRDSAMYRCASSLVIRQLVSSDGELFFGEGSRLTVL.

The CDR3 DNA is TGTGCCAGCAGCCTTCACAGGGGGCAACGCACTGAAGCTTTCTTT. Translated: CASSLHRGQRTEAFF. This chain connects TRBV7-2 to TRBJ1-1; 9 bases line up with TRBD1. Unmatched junction bases numbered 8, after V lost 5 bases and J lost 4 bases. The CDR3 has 15 amino acids. CDR1 and CDR2 from the germline V gene are SGHTA and FQGNSA.

The chain is built from TRBV5-1 and TRBJ2-5; TRBD2 matches at 11 bases. Germline CDR1 SGHRS, CDR2 YFSETQ. V shed 2 bases, J shed 4 bases, and the junction held 4 bases outside the gene matches. The CDR3 sequence is 15 residues long. As DNA, the CDR3 is TGCGCCAGCAGCTTAAAACTAGCGGGGGTAGAGACCCAGTACTTC. As protein: CASSLKLAGVETQYF.

The chain uses TRBV27 and TRBJ2-4; 15 nucleotides agree with TRBD2. The DNA end favors TRBJ2-6, so the J call may be wrong. CDR1 and CDR2 (germline): MNHEY, SMNVEV (reference sequence). This CDR3 spans 22 amino acids. This CDR3 reads CASSHYGTSGGLLVSGANVLTF. CDR3 nucleotide sequence: TGTGCCAGCAGCCACTACGGGACTAGCGGGGGGCTCCTAGTCTCTGGGGCCAACGTCCTGACTTTC.

V is TRBV6-5 and J is TRBJ1-2; D might be TRBD1 (6 bases). The V and J ends lost 5 bases and 7 bases respectively, with 11 bases between them. CDR1 and CDR2 from the germline V gene are MNHEY and SVGAGI. The CDR3 runs 12 residues. The CDR3 DNA reads TGTGCCAGCAGTGGGGGCTGGCGTGGCTACACCTTC. The encoded protein is CASSGGWRGYTF.

The V gene is TRBV18, the J gene TRBJ1-5; 9 nucleotides align to TRBD1. CDR1 is KGHSH and CDR2 is LQKENI in the germline V gene. V was pared by 4 bases and J by 7 bases, with 5 bases of the junction left unmatched. The CDR3 consists of 14 residues. CDR3 DNA sequence: TGTGCCAGCTCACTAGGGACAGGGAAGCAGCCCCAGCATTTT. Residues: CASSLGTGKQPQHF.

V gene TRBV7-9 combines with J gene TRBJ2-7; 12 nucleotides agree with TRBD1. V was pared by 4 bases and J by 8 bases, with 9 bases of the junction left unmatched. Germline values: CDR1 SEHNR, CDR2 FQNEAQ (reference sequence). The CDR3 has 15 amino acids. CDR3 DNA: TGTGCCAGCAGCTCCTCCGGGACAGGGGGCGGAAAGCAGTACTTC. It yields the protein CASSSSGTGGGKQYF. Looking up the rest from reference TRBV7-9 and TRBJ2-7 gives the full variable domain: DTGVSQNPRHKITKRGQNVTFRCDPISEHNRLYWYRQTLGQGPEFLTYFQNEAQLEKSRLLSDRFSAERPKGSFSTLEIQRTEQGDSAMYLCASSSSGTGGGKQYFGPGTRLTVT.

The V call is TRBV5-1, the J call TRBJ2-7; no reliable D call. This CDR3 is built from 12 residues. V lost 3 bases and J lost 5, with 9 bases in between. Germline CDR1 is SGHRS and CDR2 is YFSETQ. The chain's CDR3 is CASSYPSDEQYF. CDR3 DNA sequence: TGCGCCAGCAGCTACCCTTCGGACGAGCAGTACTTC.

The chain couples TRBV20-1 to TRBJ2-5; weak D call: TRBD2 (5 bases). Germline loops: CDR1 DFQATT, CDR2 SNEGSKA (reference sequence). This CDR3 has 11 amino acids. Trimming removed 7 bases at V and 0 bases at J, with 6 bases between. The CDR3 loop is CSGRNQETQYF. CDR3 nucleotides: TGCAGTGGGAGGAACCAAGAGACCCAGTACTTC.

The gene calls are TRBV7-9 and TRBJ1-1; possibly TRBD1 for D (6 bases). Trimming removed 5 bases at V and 4 bases at J, with 17 bases between. The germline V gene has CDR1 SEHNR and CDR2 FQNEAQ (reference sequence). The CDR3 spans 15 residues. The CDR3 DNA is TGTGCCAGCAGCGTTTACAGGGAAGGAGGCACTGAAGCTTTCTTT. This translates into CASSVYREGGTEAFF.

This clone has a handful of counts. The V gene is TRBV5-4, the J gene TRBJ2-2; TRBD1 aligns across 9 bases. Germline loops: CDR1 SGHNT, CDR2 YYREEE (reference sequence). Germline trimming cut 5 bases from V and 1 base from J; bases unmatched to any gene: 3. This CDR3 has 15 residues. The CDR3 region is CASRGQGMNTGELFF. CDR3 bases: TGTGCCAGCAGAGGACAGGGGATGAACACCGGGGAGCTGTTTTTT.

This clone has only a few counts. The V call is TRBV7-9, the J call TRBJ2-1, with 8 nucleotides matching TRBD1. The CDR3 is 15 amino acids. The junction had 4 bases not matched to a gene; V was cut back by 4 bases and J by 2 bases. Germline CDR1 SEHNR, CDR2 FQNEAQ (reference sequence). The CDR3 sequence is CASSSDRAPYNEQFF. CDR3 DNA sequence: TGTGCCAGCAGCTCGGACAGGGCCCCCTACAATGAGCAGTTCTTC.